This is a list of T cell receptor beta chains from one sample in a study of T-cell reconstitution after alpha-beta-depleted transplantation in children. TCRdb ran MiXCR on the PCR reads and lists one entry per CDR3 protein. The table includes 300,000 to 400,000 distinct CDR3 sequences, under 20% detected once. Sequenced here: PBMCs, mostly from graft donor cells, sampled 360 days after TCRalphabeta/CD19-depleted stem cell transplant. These TCRs come from a male patient aged 2-10 years who had a stem cell transplant for acute lymphoblastic leukemia, so the T cells may come from the graft donor. CDR3s include the opening cysteine and the closing phenylalanine or tryptophan. D genes are given only for firm matches. Rows give clone size only sometimes, using once, few, many, or a class for an expanded clone.

clone_size	d_call	v_call	j_call	cdr3_aa	cdr3_nt
once	-	TRBV6-2/TRBV6-3	TRBJ2-5	CASSYLTGWGGETQYF	TGTGCCAGCAGTTACCTGACAGGCTGGGGTGGGGAGACCCAGTACTTC
many	-	TRBV20-1	TRBJ2-2	CSARGFLGDGYTGELFF	TGCAGTGCTAGAGGGTTTCTGGGGGACGGATACACCGGGGAGCTGTTTTTT
-	-	TRBV28	TRBJ1-5	CASSHGRVTQPQHF	TGTGCCAGCAGCCATGGACGGGTTACGCAGCCCCAGCATTTT
few	-	TRBV5-5	TRBJ1-2	CASSLTVQGTYGYTF	TGTGCCAGCAGCTTAACGGTACAGGGCACCTATGGCTACACCTTC
few	TRBD2	TRBV15	TRBJ2-1	CATSRDPLVTSGGVLTQFF	TGTGCCACCAGCAGAGATCCCCTTGTGACTAGCGGAGGAGTTTTGACGCAGTTCTTC
many	-	TRBV12-3/TRBV12-4	TRBJ2-1	CASSPTPSYNEQFF	TGTGCCAGCAGCCCAACTCCGTCCTACAATGAGCAGTTCTTC
few	TRBD2	TRBV11-2	TRBJ2-1	CASSLVPWGGRTYNEQFF	TGTGCCAGCAGCTTAGTTCCTTGGGGCGGGAGGACCTACAATGAGCAGTTCTTC
-	TRBD1	TRBV4-3	TRBJ2-1	CASSAGTGGYEQFF	TGCGCCAGCAGCGCCGGGACAGGGGGCTATGAGCAGTTCTTC
-	TRBD2	TRBV12-3/TRBV12-4	TRBJ2-3	CASSLETSGGTQYF	TGTGCCAGCAGTTTAGAAACTAGCGGGGGTACGCAGTATTTT
-	-	TRBV7-9	TRBJ1-1	CASSLVRQEPAVF	TGTGCCAGCAGCTTAGTTAGACAGGAACCGGCGGTCTTT